Listed here is a single T cell receptor beta chain. Its antigen is currently unknown. This entry belongs to a study of cytomegalovirus exposure and HLA in healthy donors. Study-level results: Later analysis suggested most CMV-associated TCR beta chains were HLA-restricted.

PCR amplification relied on 60 Vbeta primers (plus 13 Jbeta primers). TCRdb's table, derived via immunoSEQ multiplex PCR, lists solely in-frame clones and lacks some. Of some 170,000 clones listed, roughly four fifths are singletons. V lost 4 bases and J lost 1; bases outside the gene matches: 6. Germline-derived CDR1 and CDR2 are SGDLS and YYNGEE. The CDR3 is made up of 17 amino acids. The specimen sequenced was PBMCs. This receptor was taken from a man aged 45-60 years in good health and CMV-seropositive. The chain is built from TRBV9 and TRBJ2-3; the match to TRBD2 covers 13 bases. This CDR3 is CASSFGLAGAGTDTQYF. CDR3 nucleotides: TGTGCCAGCAGCTTTGGACTAGCGGGAGCGGGCACAGATACGCAGTATTTT.